Listed below are T cell receptor beta chains from one sample, sequenced in a study of spatial heterogeneity in lung cancer. TCRdb passed the 5' RACE reads through MiXCR, listing each CDR3 protein once. This repertoire shows about 44,000 distinct CDR3 sequences, approximately 14% found once; its top ten account for 55% to 70%. Here the sequenced sample was PBMCs, taken at surgery. Receptors were obtained from a male donor with early-stage non-small cell lung cancer. CDR3s include the opening cysteine and the closing phenylalanine or tryptophan. Each record gives: clone size, D gene, J gene, V gene, CDR3 DNA, CDR3 protein. The D gene is left open where the match is weak. Clone size is shown for a subset of rows, as once, few, many or a class of expanded clone.

size: -; D: -; J: TRBJ2-7; V: TRBV7-2; DNA: TGTGCCAGCAGCGCCCGAGGGGGAGGGTTAGGCGAGCAGTACTTC; CDR3: CASSARGGGLGEQYF
size: few; D: TRBD1; J: TRBJ2-7; V: TRBV6-1; DNA: TGTGCCAGCAACTTAGACAGGGGCCCCTACGAGCAGTACTTC; CDR3: CASNLDRGPYEQYF
size: many; D: -; J: TRBJ1-4; V: TRBV15; DNA: TGTGCCACCAGCAGCGACAGGTTTTATGAAAAACTGTTTTTT; CDR3: CATSSDRFYEKLFF
size: many; D: -; J: TRBJ2-2; V: TRBV10-3; DNA: TGTGCCATCAGTGAAGGACAGAACACCGGGGAGCTGTTTTTT; CDR3: CAISEGQNTGELFF
size: -; D: -; J: TRBJ1-1; V: TRBV2; DNA: TGTGCCAGCAGTCGGACAGCGATGAACACTGAAGCTTTCTTT; CDR3: CASSRTAMNTEAFF
size: -; D: -; J: TRBJ1-4; V: TRBV7-2; DNA: TGTGCCAGCAGCTTAGCCCGGGGGGGCGGCGAAAAACTGTTTTTT; CDR3: CASSLARGGGEKLFF
size: many; D: -; J: TRBJ2-1; V: TRBV5-1; DNA: TGCGCCAGCAGCTTGGATCAGGTGGGGCAGTTCTTC; CDR3: CASSLDQVGQFF
size: many; D: -; J: TRBJ1-6; V: TRBV20-1; DNA: TGCAGTGCTAGAGTCGTTGATTCACCCCTCCACTTT; CDR3: CSARVVDSPLHF
size: many; D: -; J: TRBJ1-2; V: TRBV11-2; DNA: TGTGCCAGCAGCTCACTTTGGCGGGGGAACTATGGCTACACCTTC; CDR3: CASSSLWRGNYGYTF
size: few; D: TRBD1; J: TRBJ1-5; V: TRBV28; DNA: TGTGCCAGCAGTTCCATCGGACAGGGAAGCAATCAGCCCCAGCATTTT; CDR3: CASSSIGQGSNQPQHF
size: once; D: -; J: TRBJ2-5; V: TRBV24-1; DNA: TGTGCCACCAGTGAACGGGACACCATCCAAGAGACCCAGTACTTC; CDR3: CATSERDTIQETQYF